The 30 T cell receptor beta chains below come from one sample, sequenced in a study of Ad26.COV2.S vaccination and SARS-CoV-2 variants. As to treatment: some 20 received Ad26.COV2.S at low or high dose, single or two shots; about 5 received placebo; per-sample allocation not given. On day 63 after the first injection, vaccine and placebo recipients gave samples. Data came from immunoSEQ multiplex PCR; TCRdb stores just in-frame clones and leaves some out. The sample contains 380,000 or so clones, about 89% of which appear only once. Sequenced material: peripheral blood, taken in a trial of Ad26.COV2.S vaccine versus placebo. These receptors were collected from a person between 18 and 59 years old who received the Ad26.COV2.S COVID-19 vaccine or a placebo.

The rearrangement uses TRBV7-9 and TRBJ2-5; weak D call: TRBD2 (6 bases). The CDR3 runs to 14 residues. Trimming removed 2 bases at V and 2 bases at J, with 9 bases between. Germline lookup yields CDR1 SEHNR and CDR2 FQNEAQ (reference sequence). The CDR3 here is CASSLYSGQETQYF. CDR3 nucleotide sequence: TGTGCCAGCAGCTTATATAGCGGTCAAGAGACCCAGTACTTC. The full variable domain, completed using reference TRBV7-9 and TRBJ2-5, is DTGVSQNPRHKITKRGQNVTFRCDPISEHNRLYWYRQTLGQGPEFLTYFQNEAQLEKSRLLSDRFSAERPKGSFSTLEIQRTEQGDSAMYLCASSLYSGQETQYFGPGTRLLVL.

The rearrangement joins TRBV6-2 or TRBV6-3 to TRBJ1-1, with no clear D. Germline V gene sequence: CDR1 MNHEY, CDR2 SVGEGT. V was clipped by 2 bases and J by 1 base, with 14 bases between them. The CDR3 length is 16 residues. This CDR3 is CASSYESPGENTEAFF. As DNA, the CDR3 is TGTGCCAGCAGTTACGAAAGCCCAGGAGAGAACACTGAAGCTTTCTTT.

The rearrangement joins TRBV5-1 to TRBJ1-3, with a possible D match to TRBD1 (6 bases). Trimming shortened V by 1 base and J by 0 bases, and 11 bases separated the two germline ends. Germline V gene lookup returns CDR1 SGHRS and CDR2 YFSETQ. The CDR3 is 16 amino acids. The CDR3: CASSLSGAISGNTIYF. In nucleotides, the CDR3 is TGCGCCAGCAGCTTGTCAGGGGCGATCTCTGGAAACACCATATATTTT.

The chain couples TRBV4-1 to TRBJ2-7; TRBD1 agrees at 10 bases. Germline trimming cut 0 bases from V and 5 bases from J; bases unmatched to any gene: 7. The CDR3 runs 16 residues. CDR1 and CDR2 from the germline V gene are MGHRA and YSYEKL. CDR3 protein: CASSQDRGTGEDEQYF. As DNA, the CDR3 is TGCGCCAGCAGCCAAGATCGGGGGACAGGGGAGGACGAGCAGTACTTC.

This chain links TRBV21-1 with TRBJ2-1; the table's D call of TRBD2 was not tested on the DNA. TRBV21-1 is a pseudogene segment. This CDR3 spans 15 amino acids. In DNA form, the CDR3 reads TGTGCCAGCAGCATAAGGGAGAGCTCCTACAATGAGCAGTTCTTC. Protein product: CASSIRESSYNEQFF.

The chain couples TRBV4-2 to TRBJ1-5; weak D call: TRBD1 (5 bases). The CDR3 loop spans 15 amino acids. Germline-derived CDR1 and CDR2 are LGHNA and YNFKEQ. Trimming shortened V by 0 bases and J by 1 base, and 7 bases separated the two germline ends. The DNA of the CDR3 is TGTGCCAGCAGCCAAGAAGGGGCGAGCAATCAGCCCCAGCATTTT. Its protein product is CASSQEGASNQPQHF.

The chain combines TRBV7-9 with TRBJ1-1; no clear D. CDR1 and CDR2 (germline): SEHNR, FQNEAQ (reference sequence). Between the trimmed V and J ends, which lost 10 bases and 1 base, there was a span of 13 bases. The CDR3 has 13 amino acids. The CDR3 coding sequence is TGTGCCACCTCCCCCCGGCAGAACACTGAAGCTTTCTTT. It codes for CATSPRQNTEAFF.

The chain joins TRBV5-1 to TRBJ2-5, with TRBD2 as a possible D gene (7 bases). The CDR3 consists of 14 residues. The germline V and J ends were trimmed by 3 bases and 6 bases, with 15 bases remaining between them. The germline V gene has CDR1 SGHRS and CDR2 YFSETQ. CDR3: CASSYGGPEKTQYF. DNA of the CDR3: TGCGCCAGCAGCTACGGGGGGCCGGAGAAGACCCAGTACTTC. Complete variable domain (other parts from reference TRBV5-1 and TRBJ2-5): KAGVTQTPRYLIKTRGQQVTLSCSPISGHRSVSWYQQTPGQGLQFLFEYFSETQRNKGNFPGRFSGRQFSNSRSEMNVSTLELGDSALYLCASSYGGPEKTQYFGPGTRLLVL.

This clone was detected only once. This chain uses TRBV7-9 with TRBJ1-1; D call uncertain. Germline lookup yields CDR1 SEHNR and CDR2 FQNEAQ (reference sequence). V lost 4 bases, J lost 6 bases, and 12 bases lay in between. This CDR3 is 13 amino acids long. The CDR3 loop reads CASSSDLSAEAFF. The CDR3 DNA sequence: TGTGCCAGCAGCTCAGACTTAAGCGCTGAAGCTTTCTTT. The full variable domain, rest sourced from reference TRBV7-9 and TRBJ1-1, is DTGVSQNPRHKITKRGQNVTFRCDPISEHNRLYWYRQTLGQGPEFLTYFQNEAQLEKSRLLSDRFSAERPKGSFSTLEIQRTEQGDSAMYLCASSSDLSAEAFFGQGTRLTVV.

The V call is TRBV10-2, the J call TRBJ1-1; 8 bases align to TRBD1. Trimming at V came to 4 bases and at J to 4 bases, leaving 5 bases not matched to a gene. Germline assignment: CDR1 WSHSY and CDR2 SAAADI. CDR3 length: 14 residues. CDR3 sequence (DNA): TGCGCCAGCAGTGTGAGCACAGGGGGCACTGAAGCTTTCTTT. Translated, it gives CASSVSTGGTEAFF.

This clone was counted only a few times. This chain uses TRBV11-1 with TRBJ2-5; TRBD2 matches at 7 bases. The CDR3 spans 13 residues. The junction had 4 bases not matched to a gene; V was cut back by 5 bases and J by 4 bases. Germline CDR1 and CDR2: SGHAT and FQDESV (reference sequence). This CDR3 reads CASSLRGRETQYF. As DNA, the CDR3 is TGTGCCAGCAGCCTCCGCGGGAGAGAGACCCAGTACTTC.

The V call is TRBV5-1, the J call TRBJ2-5, with 13 positions matching TRBD2. The CDR3 has 17 residues. V lost 4 bases, J lost 5 bases, and 11 bases stayed unmatched. In germline, CDR1 is SGHRS, CDR2 YFSETQ. The CDR3 DNA sequence: TGCGCCAGCAGCGGTTCCGGGACTAGCGGGATTGGGGAGACCCAGTACTTC. Translating gives CASSGSGTSGIGETQYF.

V usage is TRBV5-8 and J usage is TRBJ1-1; 7 bases are a match to TRBD1. The ends lost 4 bases at V and 4 bases at J; junction bases unmatched: 16. The germline CDR1 and CDR2 sequences are SGHTS and YDEGEE. The CDR3 sequence is 17 residues long. The CDR3 sequence is CASSAFLTGYGGTEAFF. The DNA of the CDR3 is TGTGCCAGCAGCGCCTTCTTGACAGGGTACGGGGGCACTGAAGCTTTCTTT. Looking up the rest from reference TRBV5-8 and TRBJ1-1 gives the full variable domain: EAGVTQSPTHLIKTRGQQATLRCSPISGHTSVYWYQQALGLGLQFLLWYDEGEERNRGNFPPRFSGRQFPNYSSELNVNALELEDSALYLCASSAFLTGYGGTEAFFGQGTRLTVV.

This CDR3 reads CASRTGTPQLHF. The DNA for the CDR3 is TGTGCCAGCAGGACCGGGACGCCACAACTCCACTTT. The chain uses TRBV6-5 and TRBJ1-6; D may be TRBD1 (5 bases). This CDR3 spans 12 amino acids. V lost 6 bases to trimming and J lost 16 bases, with 16 bases between them. Germline V gives CDR1 MNHEY, CDR2 SVGAGI.

The CDR3 bases are TGTGCCAGCAGCGTAGTAGGGGACGGGGGTGAAGCTTTCTTT. Encoded protein: CASSVVGDGGEAFF. This chain links TRBV9 with TRBJ1-1, with D perhaps matching TRBD1 (5 bases). Germline CDR1 reads SGDLS; CDR2 reads YYNGEE. This CDR3 is built from 14 residues. The ends were cut back, 0 bases at V and 7 bases at J, with 13 bases in the middle.

The genes are TRBV29-1 and TRBJ2-1; D perhaps matches TRBD2 (6 bases). In germline, CDR1 is SQVTM, CDR2 ANQGSEA. The V and J ends lost 4 bases and 2 bases respectively, with 6 bases between them. CDR3 length: 12 residues. CDR3 nucleotides: TGCAGCGTTGGACTAGCCTACAATGAGCAGTTCTTC. Translating it yields CSVGLAYNEQFF.

Worth noting for this clone: In the same sample, other DNA sequences code for this CDR3. This chain joins TRBV5-1 and TRBJ2-2; D call uncertain. Trimming shortened V by 0 bases and J by 4 bases, and 4 bases separated the two germline ends. CDR3 size: 13 residues. The germline gives CDR1 SGHRS, CDR2 YFSETQ. Written as DNA, the CDR3 is TGCGCCAGCAGCTTGGGCGGCACCGGGGAGCTGTTTTTT. Amino acids: CASSLGGTGELFF.

This clone was seen only once. The gene calls are TRBV11-2 and TRBJ1-4; perhaps TRBD1 as D (6 bases). V was shortened by 5 bases and J by 4 bases, with 11 bases between the two germline ends. The CDR3 contains 14 residues. Per germline, CDR1 SGHAT and CDR2 FQNNGV. The CDR3 spells CASSLRGYNEKLFF. The CDR3 DNA sequence: TGTGCCAGCAGCCTCAGGGGATATAATGAAAAACTGTTTTTT.

The V call is TRBV10-2, the J call TRBJ1-6; D remains ambiguous. CDR1 and CDR2 (germline): WSHSY, SAAADI. Trimming left V 3 bases short and J 8 bases short, with 5 bases between. CDR3 length: 12 amino acids. The DNA of the CDR3 is TGCGCCAGCAGTGAACCCTATTCACCCCTCCACTTT. This sequence encodes CASSEPYSPLHF.

This chain joins TRBV11-1 and TRBJ2-7, with 7 bases fitting TRBD1. The germline V gene encodes CDR1 SGHAT and CDR2 FQDESV (reference sequence). V lost 3 bases and J lost 3; bases outside the gene matches: 5. The CDR3 runs 14 residues. The CDR3 bases are TGTGCCAGCAGCTTCGGGACAGCTCTCTACGAGCAGTACTTC. It specifies CASSFGTALYEQYF.

This sequence joins TRBV11-2 and TRBJ2-7, with no clear D. CDR3 length: 11 amino acids. Trimming removed 5 bases at V and 4 bases at J, with 6 bases between. The germline V gene has CDR1 SGHAT and CDR2 FQNNGV. This CDR3 is CASSRTYEQYF. CDR3 nucleotide sequence: TGTGCCAGCAGCCGAACTTACGAGCAGTACTTC.

V is TRBV5-1 and J is TRBJ1-1; TRBD1 agrees at 7 bases. The trim removed 0 bases at V and 4 bases at J, leaving 6 bases unmatched. The germline CDR1 and CDR2 sequences are SGHRS and YFSETQ. The CDR3 loop spans 15 amino acids. The CDR3 here is CASSLVRGGRTEAFF. CDR3 bases: TGCGCCAGCAGCTTGGTACGAGGGGGCCGCACTGAAGCTTTCTTT.

V is TRBV7-9 and J is TRBJ1-2; 7 bases are a match to TRBD1. Germline assignment: CDR1 SEHNR and CDR2 FQNEAQ (reference sequence). With V trimmed by 4 bases and J by 1 base, 12 bases remained unmatched. This CDR3 spans 17 amino acids. The CDR3 nucleotides are TGTGCCAGCAGCTGGGGAGACAGGGTGGCGCGTAACTATGGCTACACCTTC. Amino acid sequence: CASSWGDRVARNYGYTF.

CDR3 amino acids: CASSPGGVGGETQYF. The CDR3 coding sequence is TGTGCCAGCAGCCCCGGGGGGGTGGGAGGCGAGACCCAGTACTTC. The chain couples TRBV7-7 to TRBJ2-5; 8 nucleotides line up with TRBD2. Germline loops: CDR1 SSHAT, CDR2 FNYEAQ (reference sequence). The CDR3 sequence is 15 residues long. V shed 5 bases, J shed 5 bases, and the junction held 10 bases outside the gene matches.

The genes are TRBV4-2 and TRBJ1-3; weak D call: TRBD1 (6 bases). The CDR3 is 16 amino acids. Germline values: CDR1 LGHNA, CDR2 YNFKEQ. V shed 0 bases and J shed 3 bases, with 12 bases lying between them. The CDR3 reads CASSQDRTAVGNTIYF. The CDR3, as DNA: TGTGCCAGCAGCCAAGATCGGACAGCAGTTGGAAACACCATATATTTT.

V usage is TRBV6-5 and J usage is TRBJ1-1, with 11 bases that match TRBD1. CDR1 and CDR2 (germline): MNHEY, SVGAGI. This CDR3 has 15 amino acids. After removal of 5 bases from V and 3 bases from J, the junction contained 5 bases not matched to a gene. This chain's CDR3 is CASSRDRGGDTEAFF. The CDR3 bases are TGTGCCAGCAGTCGGGACAGGGGGGGGGACACTGAAGCTTTCTTT.

V and J are TRBV6-5 and TRBJ1-1; 10 positions match TRBD1. The CDR3 is made up of 14 amino acids. Germline V gene lookup returns CDR1 MNHEY and CDR2 SVGAGI. J was trimmed by 6 bases and V by 2 bases; bases with no gene match: 3. The CDR3 reads CASSYGTGVAEAFF. CDR3 coding DNA: TGTGCCAGCAGTTACGGGACAGGGGTCGCTGAAGCTTTCTTT.

This chain connects TRBV5-1 to TRBJ1-1; 8 bases are a match to TRBD1. The germline V gene has CDR1 SGHRS and CDR2 YFSETQ. V shed 3 bases and J 4 bases; nucleotides not matched to a gene: 5. This CDR3 region has 14 residues. This CDR3 is CASSSQDRVTEAFF. For the CDR3, the DNA is TGCGCCAGCAGCTCGCAGGACAGGGTCACTGAAGCTTTCTTT.

This clone showed up just once. CDR3: CASRQVVNQPQHF. CDR3 bases: TGTGCCTCCAGACAGGTAGTCAATCAGCCCCAGCATTTT. The rearrangement links TRBV19 to TRBJ1-5, with D possibly TRBD1 on 6 matching bases. V shed 11 bases and J shed 3 bases, with 14 bases lying between them. This CDR3 spans 13 amino acids. The germline CDR1 and CDR2 sequences are LNHDA and SQIVND (reference sequence).

V is TRBV19 and J is TRBJ1-6; 10 bases align to TRBD1. The CDR3 has 15 residues. Trimming took 3 bases from V and 8 from J; bases not matched to a gene: 4. The germline V gene encodes CDR1 LNHDA and CDR2 SQIVND (reference sequence). CDR3 sequence reads: CASSIWDRGDSPLHF. In DNA, the CDR3 is TGTGCCAGTAGTATTTGGGACAGGGGTGATTCACCCCTCCACTTT.